One sample yielded the 24 T cell receptor beta chains listed below, sequenced in a study of blood T cell repertoires in COVID-19. The repertoire was sequenced with immunoSEQ multiplex PCR; TCRdb's copy has only in-frame clones and lacks some. This table has roughly 150,000 clones, around 87% appearing once. The sample taken for sequencing was peripheral blood. The receptors originated from a woman aged 40 to 55 with acute or convalescent COVID-19.

V is TRBV7-9 and J is TRBJ1-2; D may be TRBD1 (6 bases). Germline V CDR1 and CDR2: SEHNR, FQNEAQ (reference sequence). Trimming removed 1 base from V and 8 bases from J, with 14 bases in between. The CDR3 loop spans 14 amino acids. CDR3 in DNA: TGTGCCAGCAGCTTAGTGCCAGGGGAAGGCGGCTACACCTTC. As protein: CASSLVPGEGGYTF.

V and J are TRBV12-5 and TRBJ1-5; 9 bases fit TRBD1. Germline CDR1 LGHNT, CDR2 FRNRAP. The trim removed 2 bases at V and 15 bases at J, leaving 8 bases unmatched. CDR3 length: 13 residues. CDR3: CASGLPPGQGMHF. DNA of the CDR3: TGTGCTAGTGGTTTGCCGCCGGGACAGGGCATGCATTTT.

The CDR3 coding sequence is TGTGCCAGCAGTGGACAGGCGAACACCGGGGAGCTGTTTTTT. This codes for CASSGQANTGELFF. The V and J genes are TRBV2 and TRBJ2-2; D might be TRBD1 (6 bases). Germline V gene lookup returns CDR1 SNHLY and CDR2 FYNNEI. V was pared by 4 bases and J by 0 bases, with 6 bases between. This CDR3 is built from 14 residues.

V gene TRBV18 combines with J gene TRBJ1-5, with 10 bases fitting TRBD1. Unmatched junction bases numbered 9, after V lost 3 bases and J lost 7 bases. The CDR3 covers 16 residues. Per the germline V gene, CDR1 is KGHSH and CDR2 is LQKENI. In DNA, the CDR3 is TGTGCCAGCTCACCGAGCAGCGGGACAGGGGTGCAGCCCCAGCATTTT. Residues: CASSPSSGTGVQPQHF.

This rearrangement joins TRBV7-9 to TRBJ2-7, with TRBD2 matching over 11 bases. CDR3 length equals 19 residues. V lost 6 bases, J lost 3 bases, and 19 bases stayed unmatched. Germline assignment: CDR1 SEHNR and CDR2 FQNEAQ (reference sequence). CDR3 in DNA: TGTGCCAGCAGACCCTCGGGGCCCGGGACTAGCGGAGCCCTCTACGAGCAGTACTTC. It yields the protein CASRPSGPGTSGALYEQYF.

This chain's CDR3 is CASSLRAGFIREQFF. CDR3 sequence (DNA): TGTGCCAGCAGCCTTAGAGCAGGGTTCATCCGTGAGCAGTTCTTC. This chain links TRBV14 with TRBJ2-1, with TRBD1 as a possible D gene (5 bases). V was trimmed by 4 bases and J by 9 bases, leaving 19 bases between them. This CDR3 is built from 15 residues. Looked up from germline, CDR1 is SGHDN and CDR2 is FVKESK.

Here the CDR3 reads CASSPSVPYTEAFF. The DNA for the CDR3 is TGTGCCAGCAGCCCGTCGGTGCCTTACACTGAAGCTTTCTTT. V usage is TRBV11-3 and J usage is TRBJ1-1, with unresolved D. The CDR3 has 14 residues. V shed 5 bases and J shed 3 bases, with 13 bases lying between them. CDR1 SGHNT and CDR2 YENEEA come from the germline V gene.

The chain carries TRBV18 and TRBJ1-1, with 8 nucleotides matching TRBD1. The CDR3 spans 15 residues. J was trimmed by 1 base and V by 0 bases; bases with no gene match: 1. Germline V gene data show CDR1 as KGHSH and CDR2 as LQKENI. The CDR3 sequence: CASSPPGTGNTEAFF. The DNA for the CDR3 is TGTGCCAGCTCACCACCGGGGACAGGGAACACTGAAGCTTTCTTT.

Written as DNA, the CDR3 is TGTGCCAGTAGTAGAGGACAGGGGCTTTTGGGCGAGCAGTACTTC. It yields the protein CASSRGQGLLGEQYF. The chain recombines TRBV19 with TRBJ2-7; 9 bases are a match to TRBD1. Losses at the gene ends were 4 bases for V and 6 bases for J; bases not matched to a gene: 10. Germline V gene data show CDR1 as LNHDA and CDR2 as SQIVND (reference sequence). This CDR3 region has 15 residues.

The rearrangement links TRBV2 to TRBJ1-6; the D gene is possibly TRBD1 (5 bases). Germline V gene data show CDR1 as SNHLY and CDR2 as FYNNEI. The CDR3 covers 13 residues. The V end was cut by 8 bases, the J end by 6 bases, with 11 bases between. In DNA, the CDR3 is TGTGCCAGCGGTGGGGGAGGTAATTCACCCCTCCACTTT. It is translated as CASGGGGNSPLHF.

V gene TRBV6-5 combines with J gene TRBJ2-3, with 8 bases identical to TRBD1. Germline-derived CDR1 and CDR2 are MNHEY and SVGAGI. The CDR3 extends over 16 amino acids. Trimming removed 2 bases from V and 4 bases from J; junction bases left unmatched: 8. The CDR3 sequence: CASSYAFRGLADTQYF. CDR3 sequence (DNA): TGTGCCAGCAGTTACGCGTTCAGGGGGCTCGCAGATACGCAGTATTTT.

The rearrangement links TRBV7-9 to TRBJ1-5, with D possibly matching TRBD1 (5 bases). Germline CDR1 and CDR2: SEHNR and FQNEAQ (reference sequence). The CDR3 is 15 amino acids. Trimming shortened V by 4 bases and J by 1 base, and 11 bases separated the two germline ends. The CDR3 coding sequence is TGTGCCAGCAGCTCTAGGGGTGACAGCAATCAGCCCCAGCATTTT. This codes for CASSSRGDSNQPQHF. Using reference TRBV7-9 and TRBJ1-5 for the parts outside the CDR3, the full variable domain is DTGVSQNPRHKITKRGQNVTFRCDPISEHNRLYWYRQTLGQGPEFLTYFQNEAQLEKSRLLSDRFSAERPKGSFSTLEIQRTEQGDSAMYLCASSSRGDSNQPQHFGDGTRLSIL.

The J gene is TRBJ2-3, the V gene TRBV6-4, with TRBD2 matching 8 bases. From germline, CDR1 is MRHNA and CDR2 SNTAGT. With 0 bases clipped from V and 3 bases from J, the junction kept 5 bases outside the gene matches. The length of the CDR3 is 16 residues. DNA of the CDR3: TGTGCCAGCAGTGACTCGCCGGGGGGGCAAACAGATACGCAGTATTTT. It yields the protein CASSDSPGGQTDTQYF.

V and J are TRBV21-1 and TRBJ2-3; TRBD2 is the table's D call and was not checked against the DNA. TRBV21-1 is a pseudogene. This CDR3 has 16 amino acids. This chain's CDR3 is CASSKAAYDDTDTQYF. The CDR3 bases are TGTGCCAGCAGCAAAGCAGCCTATGATGACACAGATACGCAGTATTTT.

The genes are TRBV12-3 or TRBV12-4 and TRBJ2-7, with a tentative D call TRBD2 (6 bases). The V end lost 7 bases, the J end lost 5 bases, and 12 bases lay between the germline ends. The CDR3 sequence is 12 residues long. CDR3 region: CASTLLAHEQYF. CDR3 nucleotides: TGTGCCAGCACCTTACTAGCCCACGAGCAGTACTTC.

This chain links TRBV30 with TRBJ1-2, with a possible D match to TRBD1 (5 bases). Trimming left V 3 bases short and J 6 bases short, with 11 bases between. The CDR3 covers 12 residues. From germline, CDR1 is GTSNPN and CDR2 SVGIG (reference sequence). CDR3 sequence: CAWRVRADGYTF. The DNA of the CDR3 is TGTGCCTGGAGAGTCAGGGCCGATGGCTACACCTTC.

The CDR3 DNA reads TGTGCCAGCAGCTTAATAGCGGGAGTGGGGCATGAGCAGTTCTTC. Protein: CASSLIAGVGHEQFF. This chain uses TRBV7-9 with TRBJ2-1, with 9 bases fitting TRBD2. Germline values: CDR1 SEHNR, CDR2 FQNEAQ (reference sequence). The CDR3 has 15 residues. J gave up 8 bases and V 2 bases, and 7 bases lay outside the gene matches.

The chain is built from TRBV4-1 and TRBJ2-1, with TRBD2 matching over 12 bases. Unmatched junction bases numbered 12, after V lost 1 base and J lost 5 bases. The CDR3 contains 19 residues. Per germline, CDR1 MGHRA and CDR2 YSYEKL. For the CDR3, the DNA is TGCGCCAGCAGCCAAGCGCGACTAGCGGGGGCCCGGGTGCACAATGAGCAGTTCTTC. Translation: CASSQARLAGARVHNEQFF.

The V and J genes are TRBV28 and TRBJ2-3; 10 bases map to TRBD2. The CDR3 sequence is 15 residues long. The V gene end was trimmed by 6 bases and the J gene end by 8 bases; junction bases not matched to a gene: 11. The V gene's germline CDR1 is MDHEN and CDR2 SYDVKM. The CDR3: CASRPPGLALGTQYF. CDR3 nucleotides: TGTGCCAGCAGACCCCCGGGACTAGCGCTAGGTACGCAGTATTTT.

The chain has TRBV2 and TRBJ2-3; D call uncertain. The CDR3 sequence is 16 residues long. The germline V gene encodes CDR1 SNHLY and CDR2 FYNNEI. The V and J ends lost 0 bases and 3 bases respectively, with 13 bases between them. CDR3 DNA sequence: TGTGCCAGCAGTGAAGCGCTGTCGGGTTTGACAGATACGCAGTATTTT. Amino acids: CASSEALSGLTDTQYF. Combining the CDR3 with reference TRBV2 and TRBJ2-3 gives the whole variable domain EPEVTQTPSHQVTQMGQEVILRCVPISNHLYFYWYRQILGQKVEFLVSFYNNEISEKSEIFDDQFSVERPDGSNFTLKIRSTKLEDSAMYFCASSEALSGLTDTQYFGPGTRLTVL.

The gene calls are TRBV15 and TRBJ2-3; possibly TRBD2 for D (5 bases). Trimming shortened V by 1 base and J by 3 bases, and 17 bases separated the two germline ends. The V gene's germline CDR1 is LNHNV and CDR2 YYDKDF (reference sequence). CDR3 size: 17 residues. The CDR3 here is CATSRGVTGSETDTQYF. The CDR3 DNA reads as TGTGCCACCAGCAGAGGGGTTACGGGGAGTGAGACAGATACGCAGTATTTT.

This clone was recorded once. The rearrangement uses TRBV29-1 and TRBJ2-7; D not certain. Trimming took off 1 base at V and 5 bases at J, with 6 bases between the two ends. The CDR3 has 11 residues. Per germline, CDR1 SQVTM and CDR2 ANQGSEA. The CDR3 coding sequence is TGCAGCGTTGAAGGGCCCGACGAGCAGTACTTC. Translation: CSVEGPDEQYF.

This clone was detected only a few times. The chain couples TRBV30 to TRBJ1-3; no definite D call. V was clipped by 1 base and J by 4 bases, with 11 bases between them. This CDR3 is 14 amino acids long. Germline CDR1 and CDR2: GTSNPN and SVGIG (reference sequence). The CDR3 loop reads CAWSEGLIGNTIYF. CDR3 nucleotide sequence: TGTGCCTGGAGTGAAGGACTGATAGGAAACACCATATATTTT.

This chain joins TRBV6-1 and TRBJ2-5, with a possible D match to TRBD2 (5 bases). Germline V gene sequence: CDR1 MNHNS, CDR2 SASEGT. The V gene lost 2 bases and the J gene lost 5 bases, with 18 bases spanning the gap. This CDR3 spans 16 amino acids. CDR3 bases: TGTGCCAGCAGTGAAATATGGTCGGGATTAGGGGAGACCCAGTACTTC. The encoded protein is CASSEIWSGLGETQYF.